The 23 T cell receptor beta chains below come from one sample, sequenced in a study of blood T cell repertoires in COVID-19. Method: immunoSEQ multiplex PCR; TCRdb's copy keeps in-frame clones and lacks some. In the table there are 200,000 to 250,000 clones, just under 85% of which are singletons. The specimen was peripheral blood. The receptors were sampled from a woman aged 50 to 60 with active or convalescent COVID-19.

The chain joins TRBV6-5 to TRBJ1-5; the D is unclear. CDR1 and CDR2 from the germline V gene are MNHEY and SVGAGI. CDR3 length: 15 amino acids. Trimming removed 6 bases at V and 0 bases at J, with 12 bases between. In DNA, the CDR3 is TGTGCCAGCAGATCTCGGGAGGATAGCAATCAGCCCCAGCATTTT. This gives the protein CASRSREDSNQPQHF.

This clone was recorded only once. CDR3 sequence reads: CASSRDRNEAFF. The DNA for the CDR3 is TGTGCCAGCAGTAGGGACAGAAATGAAGCTTTCTTT. The V and J genes are TRBV6-5 and TRBJ1-1; 7 bases line up with TRBD1. CDR1 and CDR2 (germline): MNHEY, SVGAGI. With 5 bases clipped from V and 7 bases from J, the junction kept 4 bases outside the gene matches. CDR3 length: 12 residues.

The rearrangement uses TRBV29-1 and TRBJ2-7; a weak D match, TRBD1 (6 bases). The CDR3 is 12 amino acids. V gave up 5 bases and J gave up 0 bases, with 8 bases separating them. Germline-derived CDR1 and CDR2 are SQVTM and ANQGSEA. This CDR3 is CSVSRGSYEQYF. Here the CDR3 DNA reads TGCAGCGTTAGCAGGGGCTCCTACGAGCAGTACTTC.

This chain joins TRBV19 and TRBJ1-1; perhaps TRBD1 as D (6 bases). Per the germline V gene, CDR1 is LNHDA and CDR2 is SQIVND (reference sequence). The CDR3 has 13 residues. Trimming took off 4 bases at V and 7 bases at J, with 13 bases between the two ends. In DNA, the CDR3 is TGTGCCAGTAGTAACCAGGGGCCCAATGAAGCTTTCTTT. This translates into CASSNQGPNEAFF.

This chain joins TRBV10-1 and TRBJ2-1; 7 bases fit TRBD2. Germline V gene sequence: CDR1 WNHNN, CDR2 SYGVQD (reference sequence). The V segment lost 4 bases and the J segment 11 bases; nucleotides outside the gene matches: 5. This CDR3 spans 12 amino acids. CDR3 protein: CASSGPGGKQFF. Written as DNA, the CDR3 is TGCGCCAGCAGTGGTCCCGGGGGGAAGCAGTTCTTC.

The chain couples TRBV20-1 to TRBJ2-5; maybe TRBD1 (6 bases). V was shortened by 3 bases and J by 3 bases, with 8 bases between the two germline ends. The CDR3 covers 12 residues. Germline CDR1 DFQATT, CDR2 SNEGSKA (reference sequence). The CDR3 is CSASNREETQYF. The CDR3 coding sequence is TGCAGTGCTAGTAACAGGGAAGAGACCCAGTACTTC.

This sequence joins TRBV5-1 and TRBJ2-5; D remains unclear. Germline V gene lookup returns CDR1 SGHRS and CDR2 YFSETQ. This CDR3 has 12 residues. The V gene lost 4 bases and the J gene lost 4 bases, with 8 bases spanning the gap. CDR3 region: CASSLSTETQYF. The CDR3 nucleotides read TGCGCCAGCAGCCTATCTACAGAGACCCAGTACTTC.

The chain recombines TRBV6-5 with TRBJ2-2; the match to TRBD2 covers 10 bases. V shed 11 bases and J 9 bases; nucleotides not matched to a gene: 6. This CDR3 contains 12 residues. CDR1 MNHEY and CDR2 SVGAGI come from the germline V gene. CDR3 region: CACSSGGRELFF. CDR3 bases: TGTGCCTGCTCTAGCGGGGGTAGGGAGCTGTTTTTT.

This clone was detected ten times or more. The chain carries TRBV27 and TRBJ2-5; 8 bases fit TRBD1. This CDR3 region has 14 residues. Germline values: CDR1 MNHEY, CDR2 SMNVEV (reference sequence). V was clipped by 1 base and J by 4 bases; unmatched bases: 2. CDR3 in DNA: TGTGCCAGCAGTTTATGGGACAGGCTAGAGACCCAGTACTTC. Its translation: CASSLWDRLETQYF.

The chain combines TRBV28 with TRBJ1-5; 9 bases agree with TRBD1. V was pared by 2 bases and J by 4 bases, with 9 bases of the junction left unmatched. This CDR3 is 17 amino acids long. Germline CDR1 reads MDHEN; CDR2 reads SYDVKM. CDR3 DNA sequence: TGTGCCAGCAGTTTACGGACCCAGACAGGGGGAAATCAGCCCCAGCATTTT. This codes for CASSLRTQTGGNQPQHF.

This sequence joins TRBV28 and TRBJ1-2; a possible D gene is TRBD1 (6 bases). This CDR3 has 12 amino acids. Trimming took 4 bases from V and 3 from J, leaving 6 bases between them. Germline loops: CDR1 MDHEN, CDR2 SYDVKM. The CDR3, as DNA: TGTGCCAGCAGTTGGACAGACTATGGCTACACCTTC. Translated: CASSWTDYGYTF.

This chain connects TRBV28 to TRBJ1-5; TRBD1 might be the D (5 bases). The germline V and J ends were trimmed by 5 bases and 0 bases, with 14 bases remaining between them. This CDR3 has 16 residues. Germline CDR1 and CDR2: MDHEN and SYDVKM. CDR3 sequence reads: CASSLTGGYSNQPQHF. The DNA for the CDR3 is TGTGCCAGCAGTCTAACGGGGGGGTATAGCAATCAGCCCCAGCATTTT.

This chain links TRBV5-1 with TRBJ1-3, with D unclear. Germline CDR1 and CDR2: SGHRS and YFSETQ. The length of the CDR3 is 15 residues. The V gene lost 4 bases and the J gene lost 0 bases, with 11 bases spanning the gap. CDR3 region: CASSLEASSGNTIYF. The CDR3 DNA follows: TGCGCCAGCAGCCTCGAGGCGAGCTCTGGAAACACCATATATTTT.

V usage is TRBV30 and J usage is TRBJ2-1; TRBD2 aligns across 12 bases. V dropped 2 bases and J dropped 6; count of bases not matched to a gene: 20. From germline, CDR1 is GTSNPN and CDR2 SVGIG (reference sequence). The CDR3 runs to 20 residues. The CDR3 sequence: CAWSPQFRDRGLAGSNEQFF. DNA of the CDR3: TGTGCCTGGAGTCCTCAGTTCCGGGACAGGGGACTAGCGGGTTCCAATGAGCAGTTCTTC.

This chain connects TRBV7-9 to TRBJ2-3; TRBD1 is a possible D gene (7 bases). Trimming removed 3 bases from V and 3 bases from J, with 16 bases in between. The CDR3 is 16 amino acids. Germline V lookup: CDR1 SEHNR, CDR2 FQNEAQ (reference sequence). The CDR3 region has the DNA TGTGCCAGCAGCTTGGGGAGCAGGGGGGTGACAGATACGCAGTATTTT. Translating it yields CASSLGSRGVTDTQYF.

In its sample, this clone was seen a few times. The V and J genes are TRBV6-2 or TRBV6-3 and TRBJ2-7; 7 bases line up with TRBD2. This CDR3 contains 15 residues. V lost 5 bases, J lost 3 bases, and 10 bases stayed unmatched. Germline V gene data show CDR1 as MNHEY and CDR2 as SVGEGT. The CDR3 bases are TGTGCCAGCAGTCTCCCCGCGGGAGTGATCTACGAGCAGTACTTC. Translating gives CASSLPAGVIYEQYF.

The rearrangement uses TRBV6-5 and TRBJ2-5; no reliable D call. The CDR3 consists of 12 residues. CDR1 is MNHEY, CDR2 SVGAGI, per germline. V was clipped by 5 bases and J by 6 bases, with 10 bases between them. CDR3 coding DNA: TGTGCCAGCAGTCTCCCGGGTCAGACCCAGTACTTC. Its translation is CASSLPGQTQYF.

As concerns this clone: Relative to the germline gene, one junction end is altered; a read error may explain this. The chain joins TRBV2 to TRBJ1-1, with 11 bases identical to TRBD1. CDR1 SNHLY and CDR2 FYNNEI come from the germline V gene. This CDR3 contains 15 residues. CDR3 loop: CASSGQGAVYTEVFF. The CDR3, as DNA: TGTGCCAGCAGCGGACAGGGGGCGGTTTACACTGAAGTTTTCTTT.

The rearrangement joins TRBV19 to TRBJ1-1; D perhaps matches TRBD1 (6 bases). This CDR3 contains 15 residues. V was trimmed by 8 bases and J by 1 base, leaving 17 bases between them. Germline V gives CDR1 LNHDA, CDR2 SQIVND (reference sequence). The CDR3 protein is CASEGGGWTNTEAFF. The CDR3 DNA sequence: TGTGCCAGTGAGGGGGGAGGGTGGACGAACACTGAAGCTTTCTTT.

This clone was recorded once. The chain couples TRBV7-2 to TRBJ2-4, with D possibly matching TRBD1 (6 bases). Trimming left V 1 base short and J 8 bases short, with 15 bases between. Germline loops: CDR1 SGHTA, CDR2 FQGNSA. The CDR3 runs 15 residues. As DNA, the CDR3 is TGTGCCAGCAGCTTAGAGGGGGAAGCAACGGACATTCAGTACTTC. This sequence encodes CASSLEGEATDIQYF.

The V call is TRBV2, the J call TRBJ2-2, with 7 bases that match TRBD1. The CDR3 is 16 residues long. The junction had 8 bases not matched to a gene; V was cut back by 3 bases and J by 4 bases. CDR1 SNHLY and CDR2 FYNNEI come from the germline V gene. The CDR3 sequence is CASSERQGQSTGELFF. The CDR3 DNA sequence: TGTGCCAGCAGTGAGAGACAGGGTCAGAGCACCGGGGAGCTGTTTTTT.

This rearrangement joins TRBV15 to TRBJ2-3; 7 bases are shared with TRBD2. V lost 0 bases and J lost 1; bases outside the gene matches: 1. Germline CDR1 is LNHNV and CDR2 is YYDKDF (reference sequence). The CDR3 is 15 residues long. CDR3 DNA: TGTGCCACCAGCAGAGATCGGGGGGGCACAGATACGCAGTATTTT. It specifies CATSRDRGGTDTQYF.

The genes are TRBV6-5 and TRBJ2-7; 7 nucleotides agree with TRBD2. The CDR3 runs 13 residues. Germline V gives CDR1 MNHEY, CDR2 SVGAGI. V shed 6 bases, J shed 5 bases, and the junction held 7 bases outside the gene matches. This CDR3 is CASRTPGGHEQYV. The CDR3 DNA follows: TGTGCCAGCAGGACCCCGGGGGGACACGAGCAGTACGTC.